A selection of T cell receptor beta chains follows, all from one sample in a study of cytomegalovirus exposure and HLA in healthy donors. The method was immunoSEQ multiplex PCR; TCRdb's version includes in-frame clones alone and lacks a portion of them. The sample contains about 110,000 clones, 76% of which appear only once. Input material: PBMCs. These receptor sequences come from a woman between 45 and 65 years old in good health and CMV-seropositive. CDR3s leave out the opening cysteine and the closing phenylalanine or tryptophan. Fields, in order: CDR3 protein, J gene, CDR3 length, V gene.

CDR3: ASGPQGETQY
J: TRBJ2-5
length: 10
V: TRBV10-3

CDR3: ASSSPMGFQETQY
J: TRBJ2-5
length: 13
V: TRBV18

CDR3: TAAGSNEQF
J: TRBJ2-1
length: 9
V: TRBV20-1

CDR3: ASSVAASQATGTEAF
J: TRBJ1-1
length: 15
V: TRBV9

CDR3: ASNPRDSGSDTQY
J: TRBJ2-3
length: 13
V: TRBV6-6

CDR3: ASSYEQGDEQY
J: TRBJ2-7
length: 11
V: TRBV6-4

CDR3: AISARTGANVLT
J: TRBJ2-6
length: 12
V: TRBV10-3

CDR3: ASSERTEVGYT
J: TRBJ1-2
length: 11
V: TRBV2

CDR3: ASSRWVGQGDSGNTIY
J: TRBJ1-3
length: 16
V: TRBV7-9

CDR3: ASSQDARGYGYT
J: TRBJ1-2
length: 12
V: TRBV4-3

CDR3: ASRATGVFEQF
J: TRBJ2-1
length: 11
V: TRBV6-1

CDR3: ASSPRGYNEQF
J: TRBJ2-1
length: 11
V: TRBV7-6

CDR3: ASSDGGTGRANGLT
J: TRBJ2-6
length: 14
V: TRBV6-4

CDR3: ASSGWVATDTQY
J: TRBJ2-3
length: 12
V: TRBV5-8

CDR3: ASSFGRLAGRDTQY
J: TRBJ2-3
length: 14
V: TRBV5-1

CDR3: ASSQGVRETQY
J: TRBJ2-5
length: 11
V: TRBV4-3

CDR3: ASSLRVGDEQY
J: TRBJ2-7
length: 11
V: TRBV9

CDR3: ASSPRDRGQETQY
J: TRBJ2-5
length: 13
V: TRBV2

CDR3: ATSRGGEWSTQY
J: TRBJ2-5
length: 12
V: TRBV15

CDR3: ASSVEAGGYT
J: TRBJ1-2
length: 10
V: TRBV18

CDR3: ASSPETYGEKLF
J: TRBJ1-4
length: 12
V: TRBV5-5

CDR3: ASNNDGTSSYEQY
J: TRBJ2-7
length: 13
V: TRBV9

CDR3: ASSFPGQIVGNQPQH
J: TRBJ1-5
length: 15
V: TRBV6-4

CDR3: ASSSLSGSPGELF
J: TRBJ2-2
length: 13
V: TRBV7-3

CDR3: ASSLGGRQGTYT
J: TRBJ1-2
length: 12
V: TRBV7-2

CDR3: ASSLSSAHNEQF
J: TRBJ2-1
length: 12
V: TRBV27

CDR3: AIKPRTSGGGKEQF
J: TRBJ2-1
length: 14
V: TRBV2

CDR3: ASNQRQGARETQY
J: TRBJ2-5
length: 13
V: TRBV7-2